This T cell receptor (beta chain) stems from a study of persistence of HIV-infected CD4 T cells. General study results and limits: Antigen-responding cells were enriched for degenerate expanded CDR3beta sequences.

Remarks on this clone: Antigen: not known.

Overlapping HIV-1 Gag 15-mer peptides at roughly 1 ug per peptide per mL were used. CD4+ T cells upregulating both CD40 ligand and CD69 were sorted as responding cells. The libraries were made with immunoSEQ version 4 in survey mode. Genomic DNA was diluted to 10 ng/uL, up to 1 ug per sample. Produced via immunoSEQ multiplex PCR; TCRdb's table is partial and in-frame only. The data hold about 19,000 clones, with 65% observed a single time. The germline V and J ends were trimmed by 6 bases and 0 bases, with 12 bases remaining between them. The CDR3 is made up of 14 amino acids. The germline CDR1 and CDR2 sequences are SGHTA and FQGTGA.

The starting material was CD4+ T cells sorted from PBMCs after roughly 18-hour stimulation, obtained from a patient who received antiretroviral therapy. This chain connects TRBV7-3 to TRBJ2-7; D is perhaps TRBD1 (6 bases). This clonotype was obtained from an adult woman with HIV who was CMV-seropositive. CDR3 protein: CASSRGGSSYEQYF. DNA of the CDR3: TGTGCCAGCAGTAGAGGGGGTAGCTCCTACGAGCAGTACTTC.